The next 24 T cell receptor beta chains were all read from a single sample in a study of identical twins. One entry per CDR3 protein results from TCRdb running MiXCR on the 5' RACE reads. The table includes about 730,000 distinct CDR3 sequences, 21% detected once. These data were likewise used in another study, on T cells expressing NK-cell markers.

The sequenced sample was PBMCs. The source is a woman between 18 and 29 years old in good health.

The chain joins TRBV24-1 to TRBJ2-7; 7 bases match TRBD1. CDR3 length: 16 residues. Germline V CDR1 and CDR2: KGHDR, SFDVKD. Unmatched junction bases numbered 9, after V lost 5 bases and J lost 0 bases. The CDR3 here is CATSAEQGPSSYEQYF. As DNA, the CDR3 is TGTGCCACCAGTGCAGAACAGGGGCCGAGCTCCTACGAGCAGTACTTC.

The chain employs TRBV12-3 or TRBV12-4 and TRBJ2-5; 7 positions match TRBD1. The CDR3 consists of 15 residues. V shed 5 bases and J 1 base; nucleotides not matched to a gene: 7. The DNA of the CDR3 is TGTGCCAGCAGTCCCGGACAGGTCCCCCAAGAGACCCAGTACTTC. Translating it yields CASSPGQVPQETQYF.

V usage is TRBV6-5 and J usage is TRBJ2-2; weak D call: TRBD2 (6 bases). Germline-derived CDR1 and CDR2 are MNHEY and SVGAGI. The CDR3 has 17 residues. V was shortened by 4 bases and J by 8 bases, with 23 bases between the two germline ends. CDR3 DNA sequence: TGTGCCAGCAGTTCCTCATCCAGAGCGGGTGGGACTGGGGAGCTGTTTTTT. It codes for CASSSSSRAGGTGELFF.

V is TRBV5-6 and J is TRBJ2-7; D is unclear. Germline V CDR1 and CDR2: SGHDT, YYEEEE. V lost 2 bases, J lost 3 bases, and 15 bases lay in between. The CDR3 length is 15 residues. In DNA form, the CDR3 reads TGTGCCAGCAGCTTCGTCACCTCAAGAGGCTACGAGCAGTACTTC. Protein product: CASSFVTSRGYEQYF.

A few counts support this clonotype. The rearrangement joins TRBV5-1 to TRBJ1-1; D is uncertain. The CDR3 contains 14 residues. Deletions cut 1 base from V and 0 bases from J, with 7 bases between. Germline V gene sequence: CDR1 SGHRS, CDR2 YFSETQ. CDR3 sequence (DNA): TGCGCCAGCAGCTTGCTGCTCTTGAACACTGAAGCTTTCTTT. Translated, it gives CASSLLLLNTEAFF.

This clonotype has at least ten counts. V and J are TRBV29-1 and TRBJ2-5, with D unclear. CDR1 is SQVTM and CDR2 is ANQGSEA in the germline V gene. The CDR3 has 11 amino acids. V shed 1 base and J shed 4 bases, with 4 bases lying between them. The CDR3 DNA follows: TGCAGCGTTGAAGCGCTAGAGACCCAGTACTTC. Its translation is CSVEALETQYF.

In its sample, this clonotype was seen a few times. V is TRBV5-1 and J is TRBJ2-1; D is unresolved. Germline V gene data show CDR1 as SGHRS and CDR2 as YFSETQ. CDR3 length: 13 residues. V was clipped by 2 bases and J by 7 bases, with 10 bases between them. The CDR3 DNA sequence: TGCGCCAGCAGCTTTCTTCTGGGAAATGAGCAGTTCTTC. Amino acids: CASSFLLGNEQFF.

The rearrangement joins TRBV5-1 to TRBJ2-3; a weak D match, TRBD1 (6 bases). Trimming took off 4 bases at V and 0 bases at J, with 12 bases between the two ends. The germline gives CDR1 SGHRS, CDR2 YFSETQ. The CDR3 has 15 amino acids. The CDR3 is CASSTDRSSTDTQYF. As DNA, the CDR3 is TGCGCCAGCAGCACGGACAGATCTAGCACAGATACGCAGTATTTT. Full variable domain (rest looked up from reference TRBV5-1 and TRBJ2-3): KAGVTQTPRYLIKTRGQQVTLSCSPISGHRSVSWYQQTPGQGLQFLFEYFSETQRNKGNFPGRFSGRQFSNSRSEMNVSTLELGDSALYLCASSTDRSSTDTQYFGPGTRLTVL.

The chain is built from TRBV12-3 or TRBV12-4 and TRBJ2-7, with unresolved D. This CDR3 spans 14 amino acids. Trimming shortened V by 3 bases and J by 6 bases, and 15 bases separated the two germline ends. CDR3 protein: CASSFSPSLLEQYF. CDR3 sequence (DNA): TGTGCCAGCAGTTTTTCCCCATCCCTACTCGAGCAGTACTTC.

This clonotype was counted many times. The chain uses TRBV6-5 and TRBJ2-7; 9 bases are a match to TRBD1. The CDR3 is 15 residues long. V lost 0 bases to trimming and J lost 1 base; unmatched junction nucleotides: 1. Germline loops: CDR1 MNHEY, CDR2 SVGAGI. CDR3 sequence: CASSYSGQGSYEQYF. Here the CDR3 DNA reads TGTGCCAGCAGTTACTCCGGACAGGGGTCCTACGAGCAGTACTTC.

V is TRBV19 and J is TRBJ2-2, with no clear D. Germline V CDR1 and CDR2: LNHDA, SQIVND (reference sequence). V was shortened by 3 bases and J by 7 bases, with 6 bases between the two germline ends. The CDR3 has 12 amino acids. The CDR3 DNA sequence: TGTGCCAGTAGTATTGTACGCGGGGAGCTGTTTTTT. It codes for CASSIVRGELFF.

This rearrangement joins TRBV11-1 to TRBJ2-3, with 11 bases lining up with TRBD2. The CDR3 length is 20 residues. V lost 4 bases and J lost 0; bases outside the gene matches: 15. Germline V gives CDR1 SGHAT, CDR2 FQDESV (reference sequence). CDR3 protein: CASSSWGGTSGTSSTDTQYF. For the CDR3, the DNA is TGTGCCAGCAGCTCCTGGGGGGGGACTAGCGGAACATCTAGCACAGATACGCAGTATTTT.

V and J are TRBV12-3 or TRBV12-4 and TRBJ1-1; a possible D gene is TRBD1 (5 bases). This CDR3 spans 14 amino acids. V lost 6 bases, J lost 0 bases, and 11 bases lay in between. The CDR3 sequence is CASRTDRVNTEAFF. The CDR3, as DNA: TGTGCCAGCAGAACCGACAGAGTGAACACTGAAGCTTTCTTT.

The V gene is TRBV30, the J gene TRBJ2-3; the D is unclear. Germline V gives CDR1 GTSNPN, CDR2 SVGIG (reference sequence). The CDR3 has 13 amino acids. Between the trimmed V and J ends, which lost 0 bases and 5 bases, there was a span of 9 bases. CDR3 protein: CAWSVLRGDTQYF. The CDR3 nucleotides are TGTGCCTGGAGTGTACTGCGTGGAGATACGCAGTATTTT. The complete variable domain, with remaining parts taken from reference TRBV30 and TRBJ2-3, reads SQTIHQWPATLVQPVGSPLSLECTVEGTSNPNLYWYRQAAGRGLQLLFYSVGIGQISSEVPQNLSASRPQDRQFILSSKKLLLSDSGFYLCAWSVLRGDTQYFGPGTRLTVL.

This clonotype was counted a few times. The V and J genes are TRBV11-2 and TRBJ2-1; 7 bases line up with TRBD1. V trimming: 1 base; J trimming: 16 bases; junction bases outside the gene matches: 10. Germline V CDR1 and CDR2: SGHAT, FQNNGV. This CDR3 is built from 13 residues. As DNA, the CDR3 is TGTGCCAGCAGCTTAGTAGATCGGGACAGAAGATTCTTC. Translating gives CASSLVDRDRRFF. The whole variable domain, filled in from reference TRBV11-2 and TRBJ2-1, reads EAGVAQSPRYKIIEKRQSVAFWCNPISGHATLYWYQQILGQGPKLLIQFQNNGVVDDSQLPKDRFSAERLKGVDSTLKIQPAKLEDSAVYLCASSLVDRDRRFFGPGTRLTVL.

The CDR3 DNA follows: TGTGCCAGCAGTCCCTCGTCGGCACCCCTCCACTTT. Translating it yields CASSPSSAPLHF. V gene TRBV12-3 or TRBV12-4 combines with J gene TRBJ1-6; D uncertain. The germline V and J ends were trimmed by 5 bases and 11 bases, with 10 bases remaining between them. CDR3 size: 12 residues.

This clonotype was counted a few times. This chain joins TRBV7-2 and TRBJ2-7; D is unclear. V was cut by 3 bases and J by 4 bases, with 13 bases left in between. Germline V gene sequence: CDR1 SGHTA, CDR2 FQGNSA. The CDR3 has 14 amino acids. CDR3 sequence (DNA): TGTGCCAGCAGCTTTTATCGGCCTCCTTACGAGCAGTACTTC. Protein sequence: CASSFYRPPYEQYF.

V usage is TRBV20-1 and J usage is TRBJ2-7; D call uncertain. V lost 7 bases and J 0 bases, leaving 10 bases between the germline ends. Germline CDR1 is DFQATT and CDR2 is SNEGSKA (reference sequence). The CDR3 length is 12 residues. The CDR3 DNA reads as TGCAGTGGGTCACGGAACTCCTACGAGCAGTACTTC. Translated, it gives CSGSRNSYEQYF.

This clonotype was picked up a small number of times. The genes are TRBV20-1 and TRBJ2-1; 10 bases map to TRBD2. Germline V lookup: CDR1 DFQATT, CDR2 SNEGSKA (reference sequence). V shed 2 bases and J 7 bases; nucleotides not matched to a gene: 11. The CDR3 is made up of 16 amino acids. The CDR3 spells CSARHGLAAALNEQFF. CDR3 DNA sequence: TGCAGTGCTAGACACGGACTAGCGGCGGCACTTAATGAGCAGTTCTTC.

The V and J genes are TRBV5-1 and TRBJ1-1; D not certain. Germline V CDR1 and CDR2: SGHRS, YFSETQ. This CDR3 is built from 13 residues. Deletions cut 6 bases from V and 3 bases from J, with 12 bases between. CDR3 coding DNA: TGCGCCAGCACCCGGGAACGGGACACTGAAGCTTTCTTT. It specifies CASTRERDTEAFF.

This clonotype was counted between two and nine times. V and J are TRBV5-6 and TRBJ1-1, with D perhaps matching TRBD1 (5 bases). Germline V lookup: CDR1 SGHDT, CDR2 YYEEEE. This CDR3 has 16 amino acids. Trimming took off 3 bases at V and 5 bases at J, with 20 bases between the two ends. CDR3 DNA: TGTGCCAGCAGCTGGGGCGGGTCCGTCAGCACTACTGAAGCTTTCTTT. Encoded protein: CASSWGGSVSTTEAFF.

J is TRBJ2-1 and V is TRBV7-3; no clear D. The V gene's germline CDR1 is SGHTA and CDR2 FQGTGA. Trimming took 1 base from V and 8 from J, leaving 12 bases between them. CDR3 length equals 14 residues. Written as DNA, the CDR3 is TGTGCCAGCAGCTTAAACGGCCGGGCCTATGAGCAGTTCTTC. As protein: CASSLNGRAYEQFF.

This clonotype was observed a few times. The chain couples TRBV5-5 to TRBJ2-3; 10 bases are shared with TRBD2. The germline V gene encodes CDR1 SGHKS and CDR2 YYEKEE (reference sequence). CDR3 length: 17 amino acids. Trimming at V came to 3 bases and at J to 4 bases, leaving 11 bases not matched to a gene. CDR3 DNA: TGTGCCAGCAGCTCGACTAGCGGGTCAAACCGACCAGATACGCAGTATTTT. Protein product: CASSSTSGSNRPDTQYF.

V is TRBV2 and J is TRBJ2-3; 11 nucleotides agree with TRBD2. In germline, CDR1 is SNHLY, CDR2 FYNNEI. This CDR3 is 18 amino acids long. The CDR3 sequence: CATRGGSGGADSPDTQYF. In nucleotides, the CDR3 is TGTGCTACCCGGGGGGGTAGCGGGGGGGCTGATTCGCCAGATACGCAGTATTTT.